This T cell receptor beta chain was obtained from a study of blood T cell repertoires in COVID-19 (dated by TCRdb to about 2020). In the study overall: Samples from collaborators originated in the United States, Italy and Spain and spanned both the acute and convalescent phases of COVID-19. The repertoires were released in a freely available public database intended as a resource for research on the immune response to SARS-CoV-2. Samples came from the ongoing ImmuneRACE study (first 160 participants) plus 1,254 subjects from 6 global collaborators. Subjects who had been exposed to COVID-19, were actively infected with it, or had recovered from it provided the deeply sampled blood TCRbeta repertoires that made up the dataset. Sample metadata almost always included a de-identified subject ID, COVID-19 status, age in years and sex. The material from the prospective study consisted of cDNA or gDNA derived from T cells, B-cell-depleted T cells, or PBMCs. HLA class I and class II types, where available, came from metadata supplied by the sample provider rather than from assay-based typing.

One collaborating source in Seattle enrolled patients during active infection and followed them longitudinally through the course of disease. Whole blood was collected in K2EDTA tubes by collaborating institutions according to the institutions' own protocols. For TCRbeta analysis, collaborators shipped samples as frozen whole blood, isolated PBMCs, or DNA extracted from either of those sample types. This clone was seen more than once but under ten times. This clone's antigen is unknown. Per-nucleotide qualities are absent, and no much larger clonotype sits a single base away. Beyond this particular receptor, the publication reports: The amount of clinical and demographic metadata varied by source and participant and was provided uncurated.

TCRbeta CDR3 regions were amplified from genomic DNA by means of the immunoSEQ Assay, a bias-controlled multiplex PCR. Per the source publication's procedure: Within the assay, amplification of reference gene primers was used to estimate how many nucleated cells each sample contained. To quantify the absolute abundance of each unique TCRbeta CDR3 rearrangement, sequence reads were collapsed and filtered. For each sample, productive Simpson clonality was calculated as the square root of Simpson's diversity index over productive rearrangements. The clones in this table, taken by TCRdb from immuneACCESS, are in-frame only. Not every clone is retained; where verified, under half of the shortfall comes from an unresolved V gene, and the cause of the rest is unknown. That table gives V, J and clone size, and the DNA gave D and trimming. The sample table shows more than 80,000 clones, and less than 80% are seen once. 6.2% of the sample is in the top ten clones.

Cut back by 3 bases and 7 bases, the V and J ends lie 7 bases apart. There are 12 amino acids in the CDR3, from cysteine to phenylalanine inclusive. The entry retains the CDR3 DNA only, 36 bases that are in frame from base 1. The germline V gene gives CDR1 as MDHEN and CDR2 as SYDVKM. Sequencing input: peripheral blood. The source is a man older than 75 with COVID-19, enrolled during active disease. The chain couples TRBV28 to TRBJ1-5; the D segment cannot be called with confidence. The nucleotide sequence reads TGTGCCAGCAGTTTCGTGAGCCAGCCCCAGCATTTT. It translates as CASSFVSQPQHF.